One sample yielded the 24 T cell receptor beta chains listed below, sequenced in a study of T cell responses to AZD1222 COVID-19 vaccine. Only in-frame clones appear in the TCRdb table, and some are missing; sequencing was by immunoSEQ multiplex PCR. The data hold some 120,000 clones, with roughly 85% observed a single time. Sequencing was performed on peripheral blood, taken on day 0 of AZD1222 vaccination. The origin of the receptors is an adult in good health.

The genes are TRBV6-2 or TRBV6-3 and TRBJ2-5; 9 positions match TRBD2. J lost 0 bases, V lost 8 bases, and 7 bases had no gene match. Germline CDR1 reads MNHEY; CDR2 reads SVGEGT. CDR3 length equals 15 residues. The DNA for the CDR3 is TGTGCCAGCGGTTTTGCGGGGGGGTACCAAGAGACCCAGTACTTC. Translating gives CASGFAGGYQETQYF.

The chain employs TRBV19 and TRBJ1-4; the D is unclear. The V and J ends lost 5 bases and 8 bases respectively, with 12 bases between them. CDR3 size: 13 residues. Per germline, CDR1 LNHDA and CDR2 SQIVND (reference sequence). CDR3: CASSLIRPEKLFF. In nucleotides, the CDR3 is TGTGCCAGTAGTTTGATCCGTCCCGAAAAACTGTTTTTT.

The rearrangement joins TRBV24-1 to TRBJ2-7; 7 bases are shared with TRBD1. The CDR3 spans 14 residues. Germline V gene data show CDR1 as KGHDR and CDR2 as SFDVKD. The ends lost 4 bases at V and 5 bases at J; junction bases unmatched: 7. The CDR3 reads CATSESTGLNEQYF. The CDR3 DNA is TGTGCCACCAGTGAATCGACAGGGCTAAACGAGCAGTACTTC.

This clone appeared once. The chain uses TRBV27 and TRBJ1-1; D is possibly TRBD1 (6 bases). The CDR3 totals 16 residues. V was pared by 6 bases and J by 0 bases, with 17 bases between. Germline V gene lookup returns CDR1 MNHEY and CDR2 SMNVEV (reference sequence). As DNA, the CDR3 is TGTGCCAGCAGCAAAGGGGGGCCAGCAATGAACACTGAAGCTTTCTTT. Residues: CASSKGGPAMNTEAFF.

This clone was observed a handful of times. The genes are TRBV2 and TRBJ2-2; 7 bases map to TRBD1. V was clipped by 8 bases and J by 4 bases; unmatched bases: 7. The CDR3 totals 14 residues. The V gene's germline CDR1 is SNHLY and CDR2 FYNNEI. CDR3 protein: CASYRGRGTGELFF. The CDR3 bases are TGTGCCAGCTATAGGGGGCGAGGCACCGGGGAGCTGTTTTTT. Looking up the rest from reference TRBV2 and TRBJ2-2 gives the full variable domain: EPEVTQTPSHQVTQMGQEVILRCVPISNHLYFYWYRQILGQKVEFLVSFYNNEISEKSEIFDDQFSVERPDGSNFTLKIRSTKLEDSAMYFCASYRGRGTGELFFGEGSRLTVL.

The chain couples TRBV20-1 to TRBJ2-5; perhaps TRBD2 as D (6 bases). CDR1 DFQATT and CDR2 SNEGSKA come from the germline V gene (reference sequence). This CDR3 is built from 11 residues. V dropped 6 bases and J dropped 5 bases, with 10 bases sitting between them. CDR3 nucleotides: TGCAGTGCCGAGGCGGGGGAGACCCAGTACTTC. The encoded protein is CSAEAGETQYF.

The chain joins TRBV9 to TRBJ1-5; D gene ambiguous. The CDR3 sequence is 13 residues long. From germline, CDR1 is SGDLS and CDR2 YYNGEE. Trimming took off 0 bases at V and 4 bases at J, with 5 bases between the two ends. The CDR3, as DNA: TGTGCCAGCAGCGTAGGGCAGAATCAGCCCCAGCATTTT. Translated: CASSVGQNQPQHF.

This clone was detected only a few times. The chain joins TRBV27 to TRBJ2-4, with TRBD1 matching over 9 bases. The CDR3 runs to 19 residues. Germline V lookup: CDR1 MNHEY, CDR2 SMNVEV (reference sequence). The J segment lost 7 bases and the V segment lost 2 bases, leaving 18 bases of the junction unmatched. The CDR3 DNA reads TGTGCCAGCAGTTTAGTTGGTAGGGGGGGGACAGGGAGTATGAACATTCAGTACTTC. Translating gives CASSLVGRGGTGSMNIQYF.

The chain is built from TRBV30 and TRBJ2-2, with 10 nucleotides matching TRBD1. The CDR3 covers 16 residues. Germline V gene data show CDR1 as GTSNPN and CDR2 as SVGIG (reference sequence). DNA for the CDR3: TGTGCTCTCGGGACAGGGGCCTTTTCGAACACCGGGGAGCTGTTTTTT. As protein: CALGTGAFSNTGELFF.

V is TRBV6-5 and J is TRBJ2-7; unclear D gene. This CDR3 has 12 residues. V shed 4 bases and J shed 5 bases, with 9 bases lying between them. Germline CDR1 is MNHEY and CDR2 is SVGAGI. The CDR3 bases are TGTGCCAGCAGTTCCCTGATCAACGAGCAGTACTTC. Translation: CASSSLINEQYF.

The chain is built from TRBV25-1 and TRBJ2-2, with D perhaps TRBD2 (5 bases). The CDR3 totals 15 residues. The germline CDR1 and CDR2 sequences are MGHDK and SYGVNS. Trimming stripped 2 bases from V and 6 bases from J, with 13 bases between. The CDR3 DNA reads TGTGCCAGCAGTGAAGGCGGGTCGGCGGCCGGGGAGCTGTTTTTT. Translating gives CASSEGGSAAGELFF. Full variable domain (remainder filled in from reference TRBV25-1 and TRBJ2-2): EADIYQTPRYLVIGTGKKITLECSQTMGHDKMYWYQQDPGMELHLIHYSYGVNSTEKGDLSSESTVSRIRTEHFPLTLESARPSHTSQYLCASSEGGSAAGELFFGEGSRLTVL.

V and J are TRBV7-8 and TRBJ2-3; 8 nucleotides agree with TRBD2. The germline CDR1 and CDR2 sequences are SGHVS and FQNEAQ. V lost 4 bases and J lost 3; bases outside the gene matches: 3. The CDR3 consists of 14 residues. The CDR3 protein is CASSSLAGTDTQYF. CDR3 DNA sequence: TGTGCCAGCAGCTCTTTAGCGGGGACAGATACGCAGTATTTT.

This clone is a singleton in its sample. The gene calls are TRBV5-1 and TRBJ2-2; perhaps TRBD1 as D (6 bases). V shed 3 bases and J shed 1 base, with 10 bases lying between them. Per germline, CDR1 SGHRS and CDR2 YFSETQ. The CDR3 is 15 residues long. The CDR3 here is CASSSWTVNTGELFF. CDR3 nucleotide sequence: TGCGCCAGCAGCTCCTGGACAGTGAACACCGGGGAGCTGTTTTTT.

This clone was counted between two and nine times. The J gene is TRBJ1-2, the V gene TRBV6-5, with D possibly being TRBD1 (6 bases). Between the trimmed V and J ends, which lost 6 bases and 4 bases, there was a span of 12 bases. Per germline, CDR1 MNHEY and CDR2 SVGAGI. The CDR3 loop spans 13 amino acids. CDR3 sequence: CASSPDSGYGYTF. For the CDR3, the DNA is TGTGCCAGCAGCCCGGACAGCGGCTATGGCTACACCTTC.

The chain is built from TRBV5-1 and TRBJ2-1; no clear D gene. CDR1 is SGHRS and CDR2 is YFSETQ in the germline V gene. This CDR3 comprises 16 residues. V was trimmed by 0 bases and J by 10 bases, leaving 20 bases between them. Here the CDR3 reads CASSLALDGTSREQFF. CDR3 DNA sequence: TGCGCCAGCAGCTTGGCGTTGGACGGTACCTCTAGGGAGCAGTTCTTC.

This clone occurred a few times. The rearrangement joins TRBV7-2 to TRBJ1-4; TRBD1 might be the D (6 bases). The CDR3 totals 13 residues. Trimming removed 2 bases at V and 6 bases at J, with 7 bases between. The germline V gene has CDR1 SGHTA and CDR2 FQGNSA. For the CDR3, the DNA is TGTGCCAGCAGCTTAAGGACAGATGAAAAACTGTTTTTT. Translation: CASSLRTDEKLFF.

The chain links TRBV30 to TRBJ2-7; weak D call: TRBD2 (6 bases). Germline-derived CDR1 and CDR2 are GTSNPN and SVGIG (reference sequence). Trimming left V 4 bases short and J 3 bases short, with 16 bases between. CDR3 length equals 14 residues. This CDR3 is CAWIRPGSHYEQYF. CDR3 DNA sequence: TGTGCCTGGATCCGACCCGGGAGCCACTACGAGCAGTACTTC.

This clone appeared a single time. The rearrangement joins TRBV19 to TRBJ2-4, with TRBD2 matching 8 bases. The CDR3 has 16 residues. Per the germline V gene, CDR1 is LNHDA and CDR2 is SQIVND (reference sequence). J gave up 4 bases and V 7 bases, and 12 bases lay outside the gene matches. Here the CDR3 DNA reads TGTGCCAGTACCACCCGACTGGGCGGGGGGAAAAACATTCAGTACTTC. Its translation is CASTTRLGGGKNIQYF.

V gene TRBV5-1 combines with J gene TRBJ2-7; TRBD2 might be the D (5 bases). CDR3 length: 15 amino acids. Trimming cost V 1 base and J 6 bases, with 17 bases left between them. Germline CDR1 and CDR2: SGHRS and YFSETQ. The CDR3 sequence: CASSLFRIGSREQYF. CDR3 DNA sequence: TGCGCCAGCAGCTTGTTCAGGATAGGGAGTCGCGAGCAGTACTTC.

This sequence joins TRBV10-2 and TRBJ1-1, with unresolved D. Deletions cut 4 bases from V and 0 bases from J, with 6 bases between. Germline CDR1 is WSHSY and CDR2 is SAAADI. The CDR3 has 13 residues. The CDR3 here is CASSAGLNTEAFF. CDR3 nucleotide sequence: TGCGCCAGCAGTGCCGGATTGAACACTGAAGCTTTCTTT.

In DNA, the CDR3 is TGTGCCAGCAGCTTATCTCTAACGCAGGGGTTGAACACTGAAGCTTTCTTT. Translating it yields CASSLSLTQGLNTEAFF. The chain recombines TRBV7-8 with TRBJ1-1; tentatively, D is TRBD1 (6 bases). This CDR3 contains 17 residues. The V end was cut by 2 bases, the J end by 0 bases, with 16 bases between. Germline V gene lookup returns CDR1 SGHVS and CDR2 FQNEAQ.

The chain employs TRBV6-1 and TRBJ1-2; possibly TRBD1 for D (6 bases). The V gene lost 3 bases and the J gene lost 8 bases, with 19 bases spanning the gap. Per the germline V gene, CDR1 is MNHNS and CDR2 is SASEGT. CDR3 length: 15 amino acids. The CDR3 protein is CASSDEYRVMKGYTF. The DNA for the CDR3 is TGTGCCAGCAGTGACGAATACAGGGTAATGAAGGGCTACACCTTC.

The chain combines TRBV11-1 with TRBJ1-1; 8 bases are a match to TRBD1. Germline V CDR1 and CDR2: SGHAT, FQDESV (reference sequence). J lost 6 bases, V lost 5 bases, and 8 bases had no gene match. The CDR3 extends over 14 amino acids. CDR3 sequence reads: CASSEDRGRPEAFF. The CDR3 nucleotides read TGTGCCAGCAGCGAAGACAGGGGTAGGCCTGAAGCTTTCTTT. The variable domain in full, completed from reference TRBV11-1 and TRBJ1-1, reads EAEVAQSPRYKITEKSQAVAFWCDPISGHATLYWYRQILGQGPELLVQFQDESVVDDSQLPKDRFSAERLKGVDSTLKIQPAELGDSAMYLCASSEDRGRPEAFFGQGTRLTVV.

The genes are TRBV6-5 and TRBJ1-3; TRBD1 matches 8 bases. The CDR3 is 14 residues long. The V segment lost 3 bases and the J segment 3 bases; nucleotides outside the gene matches: 1. Per germline, CDR1 MNHEY and CDR2 SVGAGI. The CDR3 loop is CASSYGQGGNTIYF. The CDR3 region has the DNA TGTGCCAGCAGTTATGGACAGGGTGGAAACACCATATATTTT.